This T cell receptor beta chain was captured by sequencing in a study of graft-versus-host responses after intestinal transplantation. TCRdb's copy holds only in-frame clones and misses some; the assay was immunoSEQ multiplex PCR. This table holds some 130,000 clones, roughly 95% found once. Details on this clone: The antigen is unknown.

Study-wide results and caveats: Recipient-marrow GvH clones were detected, some having first appeared in ileum or blood. After transplant, early declines in HvG clones were associated with peak levels of circulating GvH clones.

Sequenced material: unstimulated CD8+ T cells sorted from spleen or lymph node cells, taken before intestinal transplant. The sequence derives from a human donor who received an intestinal transplant.

The CDR3 reads CASSVGTGYNEQFF. CDR3 coding DNA: TGTGCCAGCAGTGTAGGGACGGGATACAATGAGCAGTTCTTC. The rearrangement uses TRBV2 and TRBJ2-1, with D perhaps TRBD1 or TRBD2 (5 bases each). Germline V gene data show CDR1 as SNHLY and CDR2 as FYNNEI. The germline V and J ends were trimmed by 4 bases and 4 bases, with 11 bases remaining between them. The CDR3 runs to 14 residues.